Included here is one TCR beta chain sequence, with context. Its antigen is currently not known. Per-base qualities were not stored, and no clone one base away is much larger. This entry is derived from a study of blood T cell repertoires in COVID-19 (dated by TCRdb to the early 2020s). General notes on the study: The collaborator samples originated in the United States, Italy and Spain and spanned the acute and convalescent phases of COVID-19. The prospective study material was composed of cDNA or gDNA derived from T cells, B-cell-depleted T cells, or PBMCs. The dataset comprised deeply sampled blood TCRbeta repertoires from subjects exposed to, actively infected with, or recovered from COVID-19. A freely available public database, intended as a resource for researchers studying the immune response to SARS-CoV-2, is where the repertoires were released. Samples came from the ongoing ImmuneRACE study (first 160 participants) plus 1,254 subjects from 6 global collaborators. Nearly every sample came with metadata listing a de-identified subject ID, COVID-19 status, age in years and sex. Where available, HLA class I and class II types were obtained from metadata supplied by the sample provider rather than from assay-based typing.

TCRbeta CDR3 regions were amplified from genomic DNA by means of the immunoSEQ Assay, a bias-controlled multiplex PCR. The source study handled its data this way. Within the assay, amplification of reference gene primers was used to estimate how many nucleated cells each sample contained. To quantify the absolute abundance of each unique TCRbeta CDR3 rearrangement, sequence reads were collapsed and filtered. For each sample, productive Simpson clonality was calculated by taking the square root of Simpson's diversity index across productive rearrangements. TCRdb stores this immuneACCESS table with in-frame sequences only. Part of the clones is absent; in the studies checked, under half of the shortfall reflects unresolved V genes, and no reason is known for the rest. For V, J and clone size, that table is used; D and trimming come from the DNA. This sample is represented by roughly 430,000 clones; approximately 86% of them were singletons. The top ten clonotypes cover approximately 2.1% of the sample.

Taken from the germline V gene, the CDR1 and CDR2 loops are SGDLS and YYNGEE. The CDR3 measures 17 amino acids from cysteine to phenylalanine. Kept here is only the CDR3 DNA, which spans 51 bases and is read in frame from base 1. V drops 0 bases and J drops 10 bases, leaving 20 bases in between. Results and caveats for the whole study, not just this receptor: How much clinical and demographic metadata was included differed by source and by participant, and the metadata was provided uncurated.

Participants in the prospective study were enrolled through a virtual design, were aged roughly 18 to 90 years, and lived in 20 to 30 United States geographic areas. In the prospective study, cohorts were assigned on the basis of participant-reported clinical history obtained from a screening survey and a study questionnaire. Each participant in the prospective study had whole blood, serum and a nasopharyngeal or oropharyngeal swab collected by mobile phlebotomists. Additional blood draws and questionnaires over an approximately 2-month period could optionally be provided by prospective study participants. Before DNA extraction, blood samples from the prospective study were shipped at room temperature or frozen.

The chain is made from TRBV9 and TRBJ1-6; no D gene is confidently identified. The sample taken for sequencing was PBMCs or T cells enriched from blood (not recorded which). The sequence was collected from a woman between 40 and 55 years old with acute COVID-19. The CDR3 region: CASSVVSMVSSGSPLHF. The DNA is as follows: TGTGCCAGCAGCGTAGTGAGTATGGTCTCATCGGGATCACCCCTCCACTTT.